This T cell receptor (beta chain) was found in a study of identical twins. Points from the study as a whole: Excess low generation probability was seen in twin-shared out-of-frame alpha sequences.

This clonotype has more than one count but fewer than ten. As yet, its antigen is unknown. The cDNA had a unique molecular identifier and a template-switch universal primer site. TCRdb ran MiXCR on the 5' RACE reads and lists one entry per CDR3 protein. The sample yields roughly 1,500,000 distinct CDR3 sequences, under 35% seen once. In every case, the donor was a healthy Caucasian. Sequencing was carried out using cord blood. The source of this sequence is a newborn girl in good health.

The DNA for the CDR3 is TGCGCCAGCAGCTTGGGGGGACTAGACAACACAGATACGCAGTATTTT. Its translation: CASSLGGLDNTDTQYF. The chain combines TRBV5-1 with TRBJ2-3; 8 positions agree with TRBD2. J lost 2 bases, V lost 0 bases, and 5 bases had no gene match. Germline lookup yields CDR1 SGHRS and CDR2 YFSETQ. The CDR3 runs to 16 residues.